This T cell receptor (beta chain) was sequenced for a study of blood T cells in healthy people across ages (dated by TCRdb to 2014 to 2015). Regarding the study in general: In model experiments, template switching captured about one uniquely barcoded TCR beta cDNA molecule for every two T cells. Donors were grouped into four age groups: young (average roughly 15 years), middle-aged (about 40), aged (around 60) and long-lived (about 90). Donors of different ages were randomly distributed across sequencing lanes to avoid experimental bias. The study measured age-related changes in TCR beta repertoire diversity using deep sequencing normalized with unique cDNA molecular identifiers. Using the same blood draw, the study looked at two additional independent replicas of 1 million unique cDNA reads for two donors, one aged 18 to 30 and the other aged 80 or older.

Receptor libraries were prepared by 5' RACE. Sequencing instrument: Illumina HiSeq 2500. A second about 7 to 12 cycle PCR used a sample-barcoded 5' primer and a J-beta primer mix. Each TCR beta cDNA molecule received a unique molecular identifier from a template-switch 5' adaptor carrying 12 random nucleotides. At least 2.5 million CDR3-containing paired-end reads were obtained from each sample. All of the RNA was converted into first-strand cDNA using the Mint cDNA synthesis kit, with a TRBC-specific oligonucleotide serving as the primer. Following uracil-DNA glycosylase treatment, a first 18-cycle PCR with universal primers M1SS and BC2_uni_R was performed on all cDNA. Per the source publication's procedure: For normalization, 1 million high-quality reads were randomly selected from each sample, with every read carrying a distinct molecular identifier. Instead of being binned into consensus sequences, reads with shared molecular identifiers were discarded. MiTCR, with a Q25 quality threshold and the strictest error-elimination algorithm, was used for CDR3 identification, clonotype clustering and error correction. A nonparametric unseen species model with Euler transformation was used to estimate a lower bound on total TCR beta diversity. Clones were called with MiXCR by TCRdb after fastp trimmed the public reads at Q25, and only in-frame beta chains were retained. Each record represents a unique CDR3 protein, reported with the most common genes and DNA among its rows. What appears here as the V and J calls and clone size reflects TCRdb's work, not the paper's. For this sample there are approximately 700,000 distinct CDR3 sequences; about a third appear just once. The top ten clones comprise about 16% of the sample.

Overall results and qualifications from the work: Compared with the aged group, more naive CD4+ T cells, fewer expanded clones and increased TCR diversity were shown by the long-lived group, suggesting age selection. Bulk unsorted PBMC profiling prevented conclusive comparison of naive and antigen-experienced compartments. Because the CMV infection status of the donors was unknown, age-related changes in expanded clonotypes may potentially have been confounded. Observed TCR beta diversity correlated strongly with the percentage of naive T cells measured by flow cytometry. Total diversity estimates from one million sequenced T cells were considered lower bounds and underestimates. As age increased, observed TCR beta diversity per million T cells dropped in a roughly linear way, and a significant reduction was already evident by age approximately 40.

The table lists this clonotype with many counts. Its target antigen remains unknown. It has no much larger one-base neighbor in the sample; base qualities were not kept. Donors were under 40 systemically healthy Caucasian individuals from Russia aged roughly 6 to 95 years. Each donor gave ten milliliters of peripheral blood, collected into EDTA-treated Vacutainer tubes. PBMCs were isolated by Ficoll-Paque density-gradient centrifugation, with at least 6 million obtained per sample. Total RNA was extracted from PBMCs with Trizol reagent, with at least 6 micrograms obtained per sample. Naive CD45RAhigh/CD27high T cell percentages were measured by flow cytometry on a PBMC aliquot from every donor. The sample comprised blood. The TCR comes from a woman aged 80 or older in good health. Donor details come from another sample of the same person, matched by shared clones.

The nucleotide sequence reads as follows: TGCAGTGCTAGACTGGCTAGCGCGAGCACAGATACGCAGTATTTT. This sequence encodes CSARLASASTDTQYF. The rearranged segments are TRBV20-1 and TRBJ2-3, and possibly TRBD2, on 6 matching bases. The CDR3, from cysteine to phenylalanine, totals 15 residues. Only the CDR3 DNA is retained, 45 bases long and in frame from the first base. The CDR1 and CDR2 encoded by the germline V gene (reference sequence) are DFQATT and SNEGSKA. A distance of 12 bases separates the germline ends of V and J, which lose 2 bases and 0 bases respectively.